The entry below describes one T cell receptor beta chain. This CDR3 has 17 residues. These data originate in a study of T cell changes during pregnancy in multiple sclerosis. The data were produced by immunoSEQ multiplex PCR, yet TCRdb's version contains in-frame clones alone and is incomplete. The top ten clones hold around 0.47% of a sample with about 36,000 clones, 91% of them seen once. The origin of this receptor is a female donor in good health, enrolled as a control in a pregnancy study. The J gene is TRBJ2-3, the V gene TRBV1; TRBD1 reflects the table's D call only, with no check against the DNA. TRBV1 is listed as a pseudogene. Sequencing was performed on CD4+ T cells from peripheral blood mononuclear cells, taken in the second trimester of pregnancy. The CDR3 nucleotides read TGCACCAGCAGCCAAGGACAAACGCGTTCGCAGACAGATACGCAGTATTTT. Translation: CTSSQGQTRSQTDTQYF.